The 22 T cell receptor beta chains below were found in one sample sequenced in a study of radiotherapy plus CTLA-4 blockade in lung cancer. Assay used: immunoSEQ multiplex PCR; TCRdb lists only in-frame clones, some missing. The sample consists of tens of thousands of clones, about 88% of them appearing once. Material: peripheral blood, obtained from a patient treated with radiotherapy plus ipilimumab. The origin of the receptors is a human donor with non-small cell lung cancer whose response to radiotherapy plus ipilimumab could not be evaluated.

This clone was seen more than once but under ten times. V and J are TRBV29-1 and TRBJ2-3; 7 nucleotides match TRBD2. V shed 4 bases, J shed 6 bases, and the junction held 7 bases outside the gene matches. Germline V gene lookup returns CDR1 SQVTM and CDR2 ANQGSEA. This CDR3 has 13 amino acids. In nucleotides, the CDR3 is TGCAGCGTTGTGAGGGAGGGCCCCGATACGCAGTATTTT. Residues: CSVVREGPDTQYF.

V is TRBV5-6 and J is TRBJ1-5, with D maybe TRBD1 (5 bases). The V end lost 2 bases, the J end lost 5 bases, and 17 bases lay between the germline ends. CDR1 and CDR2 from the germline V gene are SGHDT and YYEEEE. The CDR3 totals 16 residues. The CDR3 DNA is TGTGCCAGCAGCTTTTTCAAGGGGATGGATCATCAGCCCCAGCATTTT. The encoded protein is CASSFFKGMDHQPQHF.

The chain combines TRBV19 with TRBJ2-2; TRBD2 matches 11 bases. V lost 4 bases and J lost 4; bases outside the gene matches: 5. The CDR3 is 16 amino acids. In germline, CDR1 is LNHDA, CDR2 SQIVND (reference sequence). In DNA, the CDR3 is TGTGCCAGTAGTAATAGCGGGAGGGCGGGCACCGGGGAGCTGTTTTTT. It yields the protein CASSNSGRAGTGELFF.

V is TRBV27 and J is TRBJ2-7; possibly TRBD2 for D (6 bases). The V and J ends lost 6 bases and 4 bases respectively, with 13 bases between them. The CDR3 length is 13 residues. The germline V gene encodes CDR1 MNHEY and CDR2 SMNVEV (reference sequence). This chain's CDR3 is CASSLEEGYEQYF. The CDR3 nucleotides read TGTGCCAGCAGCCTCGAGGAGGGTTACGAGCAGTACTTC.

The rearrangement uses TRBV20-1 and TRBJ2-7, with a tentative D call TRBD2 (5 bases). The germline V gene encodes CDR1 DFQATT and CDR2 SNEGSKA (reference sequence). Trimming cost V 5 bases and J 13 bases, with 18 bases left between them. The CDR3 is made up of 11 amino acids. CDR3 loop: CSALAHASHYF. The CDR3 nucleotides are TGCAGTGCTCTAGCCCATGCAAGCCACTACTTC.

This clone was counted a single time. The J gene is TRBJ2-1, the V gene TRBV5-4, with TRBD2 matching over 9 bases. V was clipped by 4 bases and J by 1 base; unmatched bases: 9. Germline CDR1 and CDR2: SGHNT and YYREEE (reference sequence). This CDR3 comprises 17 residues. The CDR3: CASSQTSGAGSYNEQFF. Written as DNA, the CDR3 is TGTGCCAGCAGCCAGACTAGCGGCGCAGGGTCCTACAATGAGCAGTTCTTC.

This chain connects TRBV29-1 to TRBJ2-5, with a tentative D call TRBD1 (6 bases). Trimming stripped 2 bases from V and 5 bases from J, with 9 bases between. The CDR3 runs to 12 residues. Per germline, CDR1 SQVTM and CDR2 ANQGSEA. The CDR3 loop is CSVEWGRETQYF. As DNA, the CDR3 is TGCAGCGTTGAATGGGGGCGGGAGACCCAGTACTTC.

The chain employs TRBV27 and TRBJ1-3; D not resolved. The germline V gene encodes CDR1 MNHEY and CDR2 SMNVEV (reference sequence). V lost 6 bases to trimming and J lost 1 base, with 7 bases between them. The CDR3 is 13 amino acids. The CDR3 is CASSRGSGNTIYF. DNA for the CDR3: TGTGCCAGCAGCAGAGGGTCTGGAAACACCATATATTTT.

J is TRBJ2-2 and V is TRBV7-2; 10 bases line up with TRBD1. CDR1 and CDR2 (germline): SGHTA, FQGNSA. The CDR3 length is 14 residues. Losses at the gene ends were 5 bases for V and 7 bases for J; bases not matched to a gene: 4. The CDR3 protein is CASSRTGGDGELFF. DNA for the CDR3: TGTGCCAGCAGCCGGACAGGGGGAGACGGGGAGCTGTTTTTT.

The rearrangement links TRBV4-3 to TRBJ2-7; possible D gene TRBD2, 6 bases. Germline values: CDR1 LGHNA, CDR2 YSLEER. V gave up 4 bases and J gave up 3 bases, with 22 bases separating them. The CDR3 is 17 residues long. The CDR3: CASSPEGIGGNYYEQYF. CDR3 coding DNA: TGCGCCAGCAGCCCAGAAGGCATCGGCGGGAACTACTACGAGCAGTACTTC.

The gene calls are TRBV11-2 and TRBJ2-7; maybe TRBD2 (5 bases). Trimming removed 4 bases from V and 2 bases from J, with 12 bases in between. The CDR3 length is 14 residues. Germline assignment: CDR1 SGHAT and CDR2 FQNNGV. CDR3 sequence: CASSSTSLAYEQYF. The CDR3 DNA sequence: TGTGCCAGCAGCTCCACTAGTCTTGCCTACGAGCAGTACTTC.

CDR3: CASSRGTQIPVETQYF. The CDR3 coding sequence is TGTGCCAGCAGTCGGGGGACGCAGATTCCGGTGGAGACCCAGTACTTC. V is TRBV28 and J is TRBJ2-5; the D gene is possibly TRBD2 (6 bases). Per germline, CDR1 MDHEN and CDR2 SYDVKM. The CDR3 consists of 16 residues. The germline V and J ends were trimmed by 5 bases and 5 bases, with 21 bases remaining between them.

This chain connects TRBV6-1 to TRBJ2-2; TRBD1 matches at 7 bases. Germline V gene lookup returns CDR1 MNHNS and CDR2 SASEGT. The length of the CDR3 is 16 residues. The V gene end was trimmed by 1 base and the J gene end by 3 bases; junction bases not matched to a gene: 5. DNA for the CDR3: TGTGCCAGCAGTGAAGGAGTTCAGGGGGACACCGGGGAGCTGTTTTTT. This encodes CASSEGVQGDTGELFF.

The sample holds a few counts of this clone. The rearrangement links TRBV28 to TRBJ2-5, with D tentatively TRBD1 (6 bases). The V end was cut by 7 bases, the J end by 4 bases, with 19 bases between. CDR3 length equals 15 residues. The germline V gene has CDR1 MDHEN and CDR2 SYDVKM. The CDR3 bases are TGTGCCAGCAAGAGAGGGGGAAGCGTCGGAGAGACCCAGTACTTC. It codes for CASKRGGSVGETQYF. The whole variable domain, remainder taken from reference TRBV28 and TRBJ2-5, is DVKVTQSSRYLVKRTGEKVFLECVQDMDHENMFWYRQDPGLGLRLIYFSYDVKMKEKGDIPEGYSVSREKKERFSLILESASTNQTSMYLCASKRGGSVGETQYFGPGTRLLVL.

In the case of this clone: A read error may produce the germline difference seen at one junction end. The CDR3 DNA reads as TGTACCAGCAGCTTAGAGGGAGACACCGGGGAGCTGTTTTTT. Its protein product is CTSSLEGDTGELFF. This chain joins TRBV7-6 and TRBJ2-2; D is perhaps TRBD2 (5 bases). Germline V CDR1 and CDR2: SGHVS, FNYEAQ. CDR3 length: 14 residues.

V gene TRBV5-1 combines with J gene TRBJ2-1, with 8 bases fitting TRBD2. V gave up 0 bases and J gave up 6 bases; unmatched junction bases: 11. CDR3 length: 17 residues. CDR1 SGHRS and CDR2 YFSETQ come from the germline V gene. DNA for the CDR3: TGCGCCAGCAGCTTGGCCCTTACGGGGGGGCTCCCCAATGAGCAGTTCTTC. Translated, it gives CASSLALTGGLPNEQFF. The full variable domain, rest sourced from reference TRBV5-1 and TRBJ2-1, is KAGVTQTPRYLIKTRGQQVTLSCSPISGHRSVSWYQQTPGQGLQFLFEYFSETQRNKGNFPGRFSGRQFSNSRSEMNVSTLELGDSALYLCASSLALTGGLPNEQFFGPGTRLTVL.

The V call is TRBV28, the J call TRBJ1-5; possibly TRBD1 for D (5 bases). CDR3 size: 17 residues. Germline V lookup: CDR1 MDHEN, CDR2 SYDVKM. Trimming cost V 2 bases and J 4 bases, with 18 bases left between them. CDR3: CASSLRLGEGWNQPQHF. CDR3 DNA sequence: TGTGCCAGCAGTTTACGGTTAGGGGAGGGATGGAATCAGCCCCAGCATTTT.

V usage is TRBV5-8 and J usage is TRBJ2-7, with 7 positions matching TRBD2. The CDR3 loop spans 16 amino acids. Germline V gives CDR1 SGHTS, CDR2 YDEGEE. The V segment lost 0 bases and the J segment 7 bases; nucleotides outside the gene matches: 13. CDR3 loop: CASSLVIGGAGGEQYF. CDR3 bases: TGTGCCAGCAGCTTGGTAATAGGAGGGGCCGGGGGGGAGCAGTACTTC.

The rearrangement uses TRBV7-7 and TRBJ2-3; D is unclear. The CDR3 contains 13 residues. Trimming took 5 bases from V and 0 from J, leaving 6 bases between them. CDR1 is SSHAT, CDR2 FNYEAQ, per germline (reference sequence). The CDR3 loop is CASSPISTDTQYF. The DNA of the CDR3 is TGTGCCAGCAGCCCCATTAGCACAGATACGCAGTATTTT.

V usage is TRBV2 and J usage is TRBJ1-1, with a possible D match to TRBD1 (6 bases). V lost 8 bases and J 10 bases, leaving 14 bases between the germline ends. Looked up from germline, CDR1 is SNHLY and CDR2 is FYNNEI. The CDR3 is made up of 11 amino acids. CDR3: CASGRDNVAFF. CDR3 nucleotide sequence: TGTGCCAGCGGCCGGGACAACGTAGCTTTCTTT.

This chain uses TRBV7-2 with TRBJ2-3, with TRBD2 identical over 11 bases. With 5 bases clipped from V and 1 base from J, the junction kept 14 bases outside the gene matches. The CDR3 loop spans 19 amino acids. The germline gives CDR1 SGHTA, CDR2 FQGNSA. The CDR3 nucleotides are TGTGCCAGCAGCCCTTTAGCGGGAGGGCCTCTTAGGGGCACAGATACGCAGTATTTT. It encodes CASSPLAGGPLRGTDTQYF.

The rearrangement joins TRBV7-2 to TRBJ1-3, with 7 bases identical to TRBD1. V shed 5 bases and J 9 bases; nucleotides not matched to a gene: 10. This CDR3 has 14 residues. Per the germline V gene, CDR1 is SGHTA and CDR2 is FQGNSA. CDR3 DNA sequence: TGTGCCAGCAGCCAACAGGGGAGTGGCGGCACCATATATTTT. Amino acids: CASSQQGSGGTIYF.